The 10 T cell receptor beta chains listed next were all sequenced from one sample in a study of control samples from healthy donors and cancer patients. Measured with immunoSEQ multiplex PCR; TCRdb has only the in-frame clones, and not every one. The sample consists of about 130,000 clones, 75% to 95% of them appearing once. Sequencing used blood. These receptors came from a man aged 35 to 55 in good health.

The rearrangement uses TRBV6-5 and TRBJ1-1, with D unresolved. The CDR3 spans 14 residues. The germline V gene has CDR1 MNHEY and CDR2 SVGAGI. The V end was cut by 8 bases, the J end by 0 bases, with 13 bases between. The CDR3 region is CASASGSLNTEAFF. The CDR3 nucleotides read TGTGCCAGCGCGAGCGGCTCCTTGAACACTGAAGCTTTCTTT.

This clone was recorded only once. This chain uses TRBV11-2 with TRBJ2-7; the D is unclear. This CDR3 contains 13 residues. V gave up 5 bases and J gave up 4 bases, with 12 bases separating them. CDR1 is SGHAT, CDR2 FQNNGV, per germline. CDR3 loop: CASSHQNSYEQYF. The CDR3 DNA is TGTGCCAGCAGCCACCAAAACAGTTACGAGCAGTACTTC.

The J gene is TRBJ2-7, the V gene TRBV5-6; D not resolved. This CDR3 contains 14 residues. Germline values: CDR1 SGHDT, CDR2 YYEEEE. Deletions cut 3 bases from V and 1 base from J, with 11 bases between. The CDR3 DNA reads TGTGCCAGCAGCTCCGAGACGGGTTCCTACGAGCAGTACTTC. Its protein product is CASSSETGSYEQYF.

The chain carries TRBV7-9 and TRBJ1-2; unclear D gene. This CDR3 has 12 amino acids. V lost 5 bases and J 6 bases, leaving 10 bases between the germline ends. The V gene's germline CDR1 is SEHNR and CDR2 FQNEAQ (reference sequence). The chain's CDR3 is CASSQTRNGYTF. As DNA, the CDR3 is TGTGCCAGCAGCCAGACACGGAATGGCTACACCTTC.

This chain links TRBV5-4 with TRBJ2-3; 10 bases match TRBD1. The CDR3 loop spans 15 amino acids. Trimming cost V 4 bases and J 6 bases; bases outside gene matches: 8. The germline V gene encodes CDR1 SGHNT and CDR2 YYREEE (reference sequence). The CDR3 DNA is TGTGCCAGCAGCCCCAGGACAGGGGGAGTGGATACGCAGTATTTT. Its protein is CASSPRTGGVDTQYF. The full variable domain, with the rest looked up from reference TRBV5-4 and TRBJ2-3, is ETGVTQSPTHLIKTRGQQVTLRCSSQSGHNTVSWYQQALGQGPQFIFQYYREEENGRGNFPPRFSGLQFPNYSSELNVNALELDDSALYLCASSPRTGGVDTQYFGPGTRLTVL.

This clone was recorded a few times. The CDR3 nucleotides are TGTGCCAGCAGCTTAACCGGGACTAGGGAGACCCAGTACTTC. This gives the protein CASSLTGTRETQYF. The chain recombines TRBV7-3 with TRBJ2-5, with 8 bases lining up with TRBD2. The CDR3 contains 14 residues. Unmatched junction bases numbered 2, after V lost 0 bases and J lost 5 bases. Per germline, CDR1 SGHTA and CDR2 FQGTGA.

The genes are TRBV10-1 and TRBJ1-5; D call uncertain. The CDR3 is 14 amino acids. From germline, CDR1 is WNHNN and CDR2 SYGVQD (reference sequence). The V gene lost 4 bases and the J gene lost 0 bases, with 7 bases spanning the gap. This chain's CDR3 is CASSGQNSNQPQHF. CDR3 nucleotide sequence: TGCGCCAGCAGTGGACAAAATAGCAATCAGCCCCAGCATTTT.

The J gene is TRBJ2-7, the V gene TRBV5-6; D is unresolved. CDR3 length equals 16 residues. Germline V gene lookup returns CDR1 SGHDT and CDR2 YYEEEE. V gave up 4 bases and J gave up 6 bases, with 23 bases separating them. The CDR3 region has the DNA TGTGCCAGCAGCCCGGACGAGAGGAGAGACCGAGGCGAGCAGTACTTC. This translates into CASSPDERRDRGEQYF. Full variable domain (remainder filled in from reference TRBV5-6 and TRBJ2-7): DAGVTQSPTHLIKTRGQQVTLRCSPKSGHDTVSWYQQALGQGPQFIFQYYEEEERQRGNFPDRFSGHQFPNYSSELNVNALLLGDSALYLCASSPDERRDRGEQYFGPGTRLTVT.

The genes are TRBV28 and TRBJ1-2; 9 nucleotides match TRBD1. Trimming cost V 6 bases and J 7 bases; bases outside gene matches: 12. Germline V gene lookup returns CDR1 MDHEN and CDR2 SYDVKM. The CDR3 spans 15 residues. The CDR3 DNA sequence: TGTGCCAGCAGCCTCCTCTCAGGACAGGGGTTTGGCTACACCTTC. Its protein product is CASSLLSGQGFGYTF.

This rearrangement joins TRBV27 to TRBJ2-4; maybe TRBD1 (6 bases). V was cut by 5 bases and J by 8 bases, with 25 bases left in between. The CDR3 has 17 amino acids. Germline V lookup: CDR1 MNHEY, CDR2 SMNVEV (reference sequence). CDR3 protein: CASSPATGPNQQDIQYF. CDR3 DNA: TGTGCCAGCAGTCCAGCGACAGGACCAAACCAGCAAGACATTCAGTACTTC.